A selection of T cell receptor beta chains follows, all from one sample in a study of cytomegalovirus exposure and HLA in healthy donors. Profiled with immunoSEQ multiplex PCR; TCRdb holds only in-frame clones, not every one. The table lists 200,000 to 250,000 clones, over 80% of them singletons. Sequencing was done on a sample of PBMCs. These receptors came from a boy younger than 10 in good health and CMV-seronegative. Both conserved end residues are part of each CDR3. The order of the fields is V gene, J gene, D gene, clone size, CDR3 protein, CDR3 DNA. A D gene is named only where the DNA matches it firmly. Some rows have no size entry. The others give once, few or many, or a class for an expanded clone.

V gene: TRBV5-4
J gene: TRBJ2-7
D gene: TRBD1
clone size: .
CDR3 protein: CASSSGTAVYEQYF
CDR3 DNA: TGTGCCAGCAGTTCCGGGACAGCGGTCTACGAGCAGTACTTC

V gene: TRBV30
J gene: TRBJ2-5
D gene: .
clone size: .
CDR3 protein: CAWSVLWETQYF
CDR3 DNA: TGTGCCTGGAGTGTACTGTGGGAGACCCAGTACTTC

V gene: TRBV7-9
J gene: TRBJ2-7
D gene: TRBD1
clone size: .
CDR3 protein: CASSLSTGGWDEQYF
CDR3 DNA: TGTGCCAGCAGCTTATCCACAGGGGGCTGGGACGAGCAGTACTTC

V gene: TRBV7-9
J gene: TRBJ2-5
D gene: TRBD1
clone size: .
CDR3 protein: CSSSLVGQSQETQYF
CDR3 DNA: TGTTCCAGCAGCTTAGTGGGACAGTCCCAAGAGACCCAGTACTTC

V gene: TRBV7-2
J gene: TRBJ2-7
D gene: TRBD2
clone size: .
CDR3 protein: CASSLYSGGSEQYF
CDR3 DNA: TGTGCCAGCAGCTTATATTCGGGGGGTAGCGAGCAGTACTTC

V gene: TRBV6-6
J gene: TRBJ2-3
D gene: TRBD2
clone size: once
CDR3 protein: CASSYSAGETDTQYF
CDR3 DNA: TGTGCCAGCAGTTACTCCGCGGGAGAAACAGATACGCAGTATTTT

V gene: TRBV7-2
J gene: TRBJ1-3
D gene: .
clone size: few
CDR3 protein: CASSLRRAESGNTIYF
CDR3 DNA: TGTGCCAGCAGCTTAAGGAGGGCGGAGAGTGGAAACACCATATATTTT

V gene: TRBV27
J gene: TRBJ2-7
D gene: TRBD2
clone size: .
CDR3 protein: CASSISGGTHYEQYF
CDR3 DNA: TGTGCCAGCAGTATCAGCGGGGGGACCCACTACGAGCAGTACTTC

V gene: TRBV9
J gene: TRBJ1-3
D gene: .
clone size: .
CDR3 protein: CASSVSAGADSGNTIYF
CDR3 DNA: TGTGCCAGCAGCGTATCCGCAGGGGCGGACTCTGGAAACACCATATATTTT

V gene: TRBV6-5
J gene: TRBJ1-5
D gene: TRBD1
clone size: .
CDR3 protein: CASRTGQYSNQPQHF
CDR3 DNA: TGTGCCAGCAGAACGGGACAGTATAGCAATCAGCCCCAGCATTTT

V gene: TRBV2
J gene: TRBJ1-5
D gene: TRBD1
clone size: .
CDR3 protein: CASRADRVSNQPQHF
CDR3 DNA: TGTGCCAGCAGGGCGGACAGGGTTAGCAATCAGCCCCAGCATTTT

V gene: TRBV5-1
J gene: TRBJ1-4
D gene: TRBD1
clone size: few
CDR3 protein: CASSAPGQGNEKLFF
CDR3 DNA: TGCGCCAGCAGCGCGCCGGGACAGGGTAATGAAAAACTGTTTTTT

V gene: TRBV5-6
J gene: TRBJ2-1
D gene: TRBD2
clone size: once
CDR3 protein: CASLSGSIVDEQFF
CDR3 DNA: TGTGCCAGCCTTAGCGGGAGCATCGTGGATGAGCAGTTCTTC

V gene: TRBV30
J gene: TRBJ1-2
D gene: .
clone size: .
CDR3 protein: CAWSVLGFRYGYTF
CDR3 DNA: TGTGCCTGGAGTGTACTAGGGTTCCGCTATGGCTACACCTTC

V gene: TRBV27
J gene: TRBJ1-1
D gene: .
clone size: few
CDR3 protein: CASSFQGNTEAFF
CDR3 DNA: TGTGCCAGCAGTTTCCAGGGGAACACTGAAGCTTTCTTT

V gene: TRBV29-1
J gene: TRBJ2-3
D gene: TRBD2
clone size: once
CDR3 protein: CSVVGLANSGTDTQYF
CDR3 DNA: TGCAGCGTTGTAGGACTAGCAAACTCGGGCACAGATACGCAGTATTTT

V gene: TRBV6-1
J gene: TRBJ2-1
D gene: TRBD1
clone size: .
CDR3 protein: CASSELQGAHNEQFF
CDR3 DNA: TGTGCCAGCAGTGAACTACAGGGGGCCCACAATGAGCAGTTCTTC

V gene: TRBV2
J gene: TRBJ2-5
D gene: .
clone size: .
CDR3 protein: CASRESETQYF
CDR3 DNA: TGTGCCAGCAGGGAGTCAGAGACCCAGTACTTC

V gene: TRBV5-4
J gene: TRBJ2-1
D gene: TRBD1
clone size: .
CDR3 protein: CASSLALGQGAYNEQFF
CDR3 DNA: TGTGCCAGCAGCTTGGCCCTGGGACAGGGGGCCTACAATGAGCAGTTCTTC

V gene: TRBV29-1
J gene: TRBJ1-2
D gene: TRBD1
clone size: once
CDR3 protein: CSVDSDREGVYCGYTF
CDR3 DNA: TGCAGCGTTGATAGCGACAGGGAAGGAGTCTACTGCGGCTACACCTTC

V gene: TRBV6-5
J gene: TRBJ1-5
D gene: TRBD1
clone size: .
CDR3 protein: CASASPGGPQHF
CDR3 DNA: TGTGCCAGCGCATCCCCAGGGGGGCCCCAGCATTTT

V gene: TRBV29-1
J gene: TRBJ1-4
D gene: .
clone size: .
CDR3 protein: CSVEQGNEKLFF
CDR3 DNA: TGCAGCGTTGAACAGGGTAATGAAAAACTGTTTTTT

V gene: TRBV28
J gene: TRBJ2-7
D gene: TRBD1
clone size: .
CDR3 protein: CASRGPTGVYEQYF
CDR3 DNA: TGTGCCAGCAGGGGCCCCACAGGGGTCTACGAGCAGTACTTC

V gene: TRBV2
J gene: TRBJ2-6
D gene: .
clone size: .
CDR3 protein: CAILRGHRSGANVLTF
CDR3 DNA: TGTGCCATCCTCCGGGGACATAGGTCTGGGGCCAACGTCCTGACTTTC

V gene: TRBV4-2
J gene: TRBJ2-6
D gene: TRBD1
clone size: once
CDR3 protein: CASSQDNGDRGLTGANVLTF
CDR3 DNA: TGTGCCAGCAGCCAAGATAACGGGGACAGGGGACTTACGGGGGCCAACGTCCTGACTTTC

V gene: TRBV7-6
J gene: TRBJ2-1
D gene: TRBD2
clone size: .
CDR3 protein: CASSLGLAGEQFF
CDR3 DNA: TGTGCCAGCAGCTTAGGGCTAGCGGGAGAGCAGTTCTTC

V gene: TRBV5-1
J gene: TRBJ2-3
D gene: TRBD2
clone size: .
CDR3 protein: CASSPPGLAQEGDTQYF
CDR3 DNA: TGCGCCAGCAGCCCCCCGGGACTAGCTCAGGAAGGAGATACGCAGTATTTT

V gene: TRBV11-2
J gene: TRBJ2-3
D gene: .
clone size: .
CDR3 protein: CASSRPRSGDTQYF
CDR3 DNA: TGTGCCAGCAGCCGCCCCAGAAGTGGCGATACGCAGTATTTT

V gene: TRBV11-2
J gene: TRBJ2-3
D gene: TRBD2
clone size: .
CDR3 protein: CASSLAGGSTDTQYF
CDR3 DNA: TGTGCCAGCAGCTTAGCAGGCGGGAGTACAGATACGCAGTATTTT

V gene: TRBV29-1
J gene: TRBJ2-3
D gene: .
clone size: .
CDR3 protein: CSVELTGRGTDTQYF
CDR3 DNA: TGCAGCGTTGAACTGACGGGAAGGGGCACAGATACGCAGTATTTT

V gene: TRBV2
J gene: TRBJ1-2
D gene: .
clone size: .
CDR3 protein: CASSGIGGSGGDLRYGYTF
CDR3 DNA: TGTGCCAGCAGTGGAATCGGCGGCTCTGGAGGGGACCTGCGATATGGCTACACCTTC

V gene: TRBV5-6
J gene: TRBJ1-3
D gene: .
clone size: .
CDR3 protein: CASSSGTGNTIYF
CDR3 DNA: TGTGCCAGCAGCTCCGGGACAGGAAACACCATATATTTT

V gene: TRBV6-5
J gene: TRBJ1-1
D gene: .
clone size: .
CDR3 protein: CASSPAGLLNTEAFF
CDR3 DNA: TGTGCCAGCAGTCCAGCGGGACTTCTGAACACTGAAGCTTTCTTT